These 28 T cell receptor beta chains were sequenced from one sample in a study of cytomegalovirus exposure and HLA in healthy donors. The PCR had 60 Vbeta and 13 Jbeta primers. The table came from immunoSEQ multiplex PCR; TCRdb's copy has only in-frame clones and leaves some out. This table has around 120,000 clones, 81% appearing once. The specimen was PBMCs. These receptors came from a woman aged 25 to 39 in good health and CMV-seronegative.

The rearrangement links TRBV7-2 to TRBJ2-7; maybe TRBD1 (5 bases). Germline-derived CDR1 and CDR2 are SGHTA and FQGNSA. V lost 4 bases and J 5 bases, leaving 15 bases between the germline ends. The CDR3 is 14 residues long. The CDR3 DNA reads TGTGCCAGCAGCTCACAGGTGAGGAAAGACGAGCAGTACTTC. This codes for CASSSQVRKDEQYF.

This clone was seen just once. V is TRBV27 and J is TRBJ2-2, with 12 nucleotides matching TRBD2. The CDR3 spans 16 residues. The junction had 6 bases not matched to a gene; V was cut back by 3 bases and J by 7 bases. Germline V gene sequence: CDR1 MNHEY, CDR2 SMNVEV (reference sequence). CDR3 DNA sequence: TGTGCCAGCAGTTTTGGCCTAGCGGGAGGGAACGGGGAGCTGTTTTTT. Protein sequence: CASSFGLAGGNGELFF.

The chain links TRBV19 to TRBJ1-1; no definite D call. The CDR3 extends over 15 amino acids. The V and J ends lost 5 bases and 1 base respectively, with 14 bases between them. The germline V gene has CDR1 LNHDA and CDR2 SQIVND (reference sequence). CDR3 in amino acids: CASSVTGSRNTEAFF. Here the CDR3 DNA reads TGTGCCAGTAGTGTTACCGGGTCCCGGAACACTGAAGCTTTCTTT.

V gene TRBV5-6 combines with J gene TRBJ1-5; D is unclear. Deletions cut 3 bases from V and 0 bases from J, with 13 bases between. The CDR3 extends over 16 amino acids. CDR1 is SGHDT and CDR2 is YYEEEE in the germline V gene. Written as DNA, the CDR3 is TGTGCCAGCAGCTCTAACGAGGGTTATAGCAATCAGCCCCAGCATTTT. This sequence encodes CASSSNEGYSNQPQHF.

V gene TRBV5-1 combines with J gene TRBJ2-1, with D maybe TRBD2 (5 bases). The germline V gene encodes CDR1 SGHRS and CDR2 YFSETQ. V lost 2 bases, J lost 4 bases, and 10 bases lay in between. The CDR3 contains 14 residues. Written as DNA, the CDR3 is TGCGCCAGCAGCTTCGCGGGTCGATACAATGAGCAGTTCTTC. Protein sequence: CASSFAGRYNEQFF. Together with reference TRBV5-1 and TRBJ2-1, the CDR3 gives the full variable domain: KAGVTQTPRYLIKTRGQQVTLSCSPISGHRSVSWYQQTPGQGLQFLFEYFSETQRNKGNFPGRFSGRQFSNSRSEMNVSTLELGDSALYLCASSFAGRYNEQFFGPGTRLTVL.

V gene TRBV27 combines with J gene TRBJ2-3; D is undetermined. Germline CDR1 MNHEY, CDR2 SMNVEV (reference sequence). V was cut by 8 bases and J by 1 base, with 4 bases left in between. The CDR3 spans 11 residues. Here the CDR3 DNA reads TGTGCCAGCGGCCGCACAGATACGCAGTATTTT. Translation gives CASGRTDTQYF.

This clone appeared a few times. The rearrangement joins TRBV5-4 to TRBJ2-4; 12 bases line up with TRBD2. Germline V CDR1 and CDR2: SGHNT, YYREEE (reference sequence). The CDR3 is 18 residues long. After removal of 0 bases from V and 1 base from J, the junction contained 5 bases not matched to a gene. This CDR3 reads CASSLGTSGTVAKNIQYF. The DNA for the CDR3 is TGTGCCAGCAGCTTGGGGACTAGCGGGACCGTCGCCAAAAACATTCAGTACTTC.

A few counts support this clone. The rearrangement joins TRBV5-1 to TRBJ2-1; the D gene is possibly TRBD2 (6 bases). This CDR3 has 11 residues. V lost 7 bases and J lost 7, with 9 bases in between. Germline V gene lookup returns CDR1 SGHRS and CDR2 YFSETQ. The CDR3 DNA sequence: TGCGCCAGCGCGAGCGGGAATGAGCAGTTCTTC. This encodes CASASGNEQFF.

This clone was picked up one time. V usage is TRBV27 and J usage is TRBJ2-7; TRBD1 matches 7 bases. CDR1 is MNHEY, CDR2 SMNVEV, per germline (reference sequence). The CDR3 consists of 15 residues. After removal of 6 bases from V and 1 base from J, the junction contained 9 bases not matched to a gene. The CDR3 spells CASRETGTLSYEQYF. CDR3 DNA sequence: TGTGCCAGCAGGGAGACAGGGACCCTTTCCTACGAGCAGTACTTC.

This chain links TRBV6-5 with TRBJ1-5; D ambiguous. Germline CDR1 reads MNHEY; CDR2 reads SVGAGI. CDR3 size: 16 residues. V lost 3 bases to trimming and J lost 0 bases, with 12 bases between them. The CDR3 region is CASSYGKAYSNQPQHF. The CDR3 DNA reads TGTGCCAGCAGTTATGGTAAAGCCTATAGCAATCAGCCCCAGCATTTT.

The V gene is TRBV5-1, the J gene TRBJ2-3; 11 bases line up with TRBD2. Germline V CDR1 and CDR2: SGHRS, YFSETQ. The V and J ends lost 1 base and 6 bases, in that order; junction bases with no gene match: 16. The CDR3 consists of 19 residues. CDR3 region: CASSLTLRPSGRQGDTQYF. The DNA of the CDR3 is TGCGCCAGCAGCTTGACCTTGCGGCCTAGCGGGAGGCAAGGGGATACGCAGTATTTT.

CDR3 in amino acids: CASSVEGLVPDTQYF. For the CDR3, the DNA is TGTGCCAGCAGCGTAGAGGGACTAGTCCCAGATACGCAGTATTTT. The J gene is TRBJ2-3, the V gene TRBV9; 8 bases map to TRBD2. V trimming: 0 bases; J trimming: 4 bases; junction bases outside the gene matches: 4. Germline V gives CDR1 SGDLS, CDR2 YYNGEE. The CDR3 loop spans 15 amino acids.

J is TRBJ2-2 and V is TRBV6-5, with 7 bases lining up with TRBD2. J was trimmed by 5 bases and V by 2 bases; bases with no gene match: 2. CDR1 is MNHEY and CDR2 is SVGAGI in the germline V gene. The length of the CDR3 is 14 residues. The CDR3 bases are TGTGCCAGCAGTTACCGCGGGAGAACCGGGGAGCTGTTTTTT. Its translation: CASSYRGRTGELFF.

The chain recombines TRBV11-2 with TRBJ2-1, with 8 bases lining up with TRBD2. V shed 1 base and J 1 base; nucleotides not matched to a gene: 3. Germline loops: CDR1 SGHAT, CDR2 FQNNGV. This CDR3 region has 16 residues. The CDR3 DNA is TGTGCCAGCAGCTTAGGGGTAGCGGGATCCTACAATGAGCAGTTCTTC. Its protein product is CASSLGVAGSYNEQFF.

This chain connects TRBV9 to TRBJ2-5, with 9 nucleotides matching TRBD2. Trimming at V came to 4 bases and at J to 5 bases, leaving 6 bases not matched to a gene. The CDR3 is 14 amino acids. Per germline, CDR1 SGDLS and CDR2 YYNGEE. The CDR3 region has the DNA TGTGCCAGCAGCAGTAGCGGGAGAGGGGAGACCCAGTACTTC. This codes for CASSSSGRGETQYF.

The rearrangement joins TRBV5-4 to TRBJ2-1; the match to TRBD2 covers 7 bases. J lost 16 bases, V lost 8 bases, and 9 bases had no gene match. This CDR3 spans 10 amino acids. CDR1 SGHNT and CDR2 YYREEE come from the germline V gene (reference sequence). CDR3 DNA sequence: TGTGCCAGTGACGCCCGGGGGGACTTCTTC. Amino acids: CASDARGDFF.

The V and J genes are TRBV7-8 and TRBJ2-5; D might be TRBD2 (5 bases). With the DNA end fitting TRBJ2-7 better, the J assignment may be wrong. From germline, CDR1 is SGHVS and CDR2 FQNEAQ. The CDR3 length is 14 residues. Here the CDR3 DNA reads TGTGCCAGCAGCCCCAGTGAGGGTATCTACGAGCAGTACTTC. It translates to CASSPSEGIYEQYF.

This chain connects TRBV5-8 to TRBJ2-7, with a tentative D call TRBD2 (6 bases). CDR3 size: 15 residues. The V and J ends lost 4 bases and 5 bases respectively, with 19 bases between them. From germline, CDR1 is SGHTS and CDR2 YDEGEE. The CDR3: CASSTLTRMTHEQYF. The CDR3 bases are TGTGCCAGCAGCACCCTGACTAGGATGACCCACGAGCAGTACTTC. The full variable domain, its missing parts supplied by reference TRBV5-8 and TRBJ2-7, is EAGVTQSPTHLIKTRGQQATLRCSPISGHTSVYWYQQALGLGLQFLLWYDEGEERNRGNFPPRFSGRQFPNYSSELNVNALELEDSALYLCASSTLTRMTHEQYFGPGTRLTVT.

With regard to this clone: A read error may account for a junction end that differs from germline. CDR3 sequence reads: CASSHPSGAYNGQFF. The CDR3 nucleotides read TGCGCCAGCAGCCACCCTAGCGGAGCGTACAATGGGCAGTTCTTC. This chain links TRBV5-1 with TRBJ2-1, with TRBD2 matching over 7 bases. There are 15 residues in the CDR3. From germline, CDR1 is SGHRS and CDR2 YFSETQ.

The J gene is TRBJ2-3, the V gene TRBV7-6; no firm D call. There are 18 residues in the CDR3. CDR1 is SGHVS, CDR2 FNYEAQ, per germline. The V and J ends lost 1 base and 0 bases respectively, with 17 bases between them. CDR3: CASSLVYGGATSTDTQYF. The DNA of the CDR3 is TGTGCCAGCAGCTTAGTTTATGGCGGCGCCACTAGCACAGATACGCAGTATTTT.

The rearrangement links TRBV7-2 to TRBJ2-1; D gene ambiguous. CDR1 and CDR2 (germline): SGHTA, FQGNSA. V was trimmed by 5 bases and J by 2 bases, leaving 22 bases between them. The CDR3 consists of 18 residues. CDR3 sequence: CASSPRVPQSRTYNEQFF. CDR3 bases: TGTGCCAGCAGCCCCCGGGTCCCTCAATCTAGGACCTACAATGAGCAGTTCTTC.

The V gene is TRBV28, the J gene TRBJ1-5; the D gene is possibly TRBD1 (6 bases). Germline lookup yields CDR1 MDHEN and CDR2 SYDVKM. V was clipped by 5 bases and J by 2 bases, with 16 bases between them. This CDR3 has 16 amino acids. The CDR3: CASSSGQLSGNQPQHF. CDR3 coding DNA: TGTGCCAGCAGTAGTGGACAGCTCAGTGGCAATCAGCCCCAGCATTTT.

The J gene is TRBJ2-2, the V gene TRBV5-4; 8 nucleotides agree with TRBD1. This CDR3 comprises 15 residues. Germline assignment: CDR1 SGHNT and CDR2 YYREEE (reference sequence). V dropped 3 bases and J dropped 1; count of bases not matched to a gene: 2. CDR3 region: CASSWGTGNTGELFF. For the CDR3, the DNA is TGTGCCAGCAGCTGGGGGACAGGGAACACCGGGGAGCTGTTTTTT.

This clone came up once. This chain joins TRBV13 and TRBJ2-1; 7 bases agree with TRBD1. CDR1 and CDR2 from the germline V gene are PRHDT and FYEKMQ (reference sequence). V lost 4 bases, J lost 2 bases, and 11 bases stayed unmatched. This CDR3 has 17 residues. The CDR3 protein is CASSSHWTGATYNEQFF. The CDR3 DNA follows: TGTGCCAGCAGCTCGCACTGGACAGGAGCAACCTACAATGAGCAGTTCTTC.

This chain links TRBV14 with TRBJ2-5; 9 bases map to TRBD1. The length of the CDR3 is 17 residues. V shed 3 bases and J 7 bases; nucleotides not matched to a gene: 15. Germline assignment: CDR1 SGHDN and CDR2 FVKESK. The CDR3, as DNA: TGTGCCAGCAGCCACGACGCCGGGACAGGGCCCCTGGGGACCCAGTACTTC. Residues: CASSHDAGTGPLGTQYF.

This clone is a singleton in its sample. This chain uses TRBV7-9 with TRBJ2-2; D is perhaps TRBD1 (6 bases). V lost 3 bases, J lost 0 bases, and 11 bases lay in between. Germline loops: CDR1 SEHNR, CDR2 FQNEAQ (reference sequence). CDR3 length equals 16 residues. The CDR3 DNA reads TGTGCCAGCAGCTTGTTTGGGACATCGAACACCGGGGAGCTGTTTTTT. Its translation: CASSLFGTSNTGELFF.

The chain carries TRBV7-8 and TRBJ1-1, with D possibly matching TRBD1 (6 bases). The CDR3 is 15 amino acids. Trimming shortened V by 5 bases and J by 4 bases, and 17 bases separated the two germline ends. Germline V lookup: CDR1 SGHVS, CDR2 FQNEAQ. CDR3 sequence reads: CASSPSQTGITEAFF. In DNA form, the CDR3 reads TGTGCCAGCAGCCCTAGCCAGACAGGAATCACTGAAGCTTTCTTT.

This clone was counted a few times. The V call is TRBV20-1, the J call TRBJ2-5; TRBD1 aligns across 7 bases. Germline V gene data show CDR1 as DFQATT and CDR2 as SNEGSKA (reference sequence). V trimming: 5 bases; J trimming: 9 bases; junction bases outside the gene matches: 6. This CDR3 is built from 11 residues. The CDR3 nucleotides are TGCAGTGCTTCCAGGGGGAAGGCCCAGTACTTC. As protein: CSASRGKAQYF.